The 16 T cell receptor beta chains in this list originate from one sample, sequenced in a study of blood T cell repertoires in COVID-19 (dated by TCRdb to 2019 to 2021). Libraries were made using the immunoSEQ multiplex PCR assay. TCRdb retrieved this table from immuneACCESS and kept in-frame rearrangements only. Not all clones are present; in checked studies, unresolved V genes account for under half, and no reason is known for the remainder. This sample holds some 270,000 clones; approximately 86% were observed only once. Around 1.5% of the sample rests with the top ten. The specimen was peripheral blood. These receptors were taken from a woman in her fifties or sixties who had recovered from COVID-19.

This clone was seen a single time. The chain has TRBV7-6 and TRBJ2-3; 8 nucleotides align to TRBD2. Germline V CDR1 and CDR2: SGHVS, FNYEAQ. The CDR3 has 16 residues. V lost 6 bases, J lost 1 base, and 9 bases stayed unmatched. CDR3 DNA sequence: TGTGCCAGCAGTCCGCTCCCACTAGCGGGCACAGATACGCAGTATTTT. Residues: CASSPLPLAGTDTQYF.

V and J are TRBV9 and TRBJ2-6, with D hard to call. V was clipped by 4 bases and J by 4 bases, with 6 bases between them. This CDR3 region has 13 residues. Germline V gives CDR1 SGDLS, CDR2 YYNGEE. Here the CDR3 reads CASSPSGANVLTF. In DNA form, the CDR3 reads TGTGCCAGCAGCCCCTCGGGGGCCAACGTCCTGACTTTC.

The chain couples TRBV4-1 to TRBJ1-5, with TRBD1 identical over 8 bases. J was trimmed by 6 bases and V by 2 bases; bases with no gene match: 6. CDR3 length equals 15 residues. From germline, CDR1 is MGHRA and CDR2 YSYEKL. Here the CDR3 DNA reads TGCGCCAGCAGCCAATTGACAGGGGTGCCTCAGCCCCAGCATTTT. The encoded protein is CASSQLTGVPQPQHF.

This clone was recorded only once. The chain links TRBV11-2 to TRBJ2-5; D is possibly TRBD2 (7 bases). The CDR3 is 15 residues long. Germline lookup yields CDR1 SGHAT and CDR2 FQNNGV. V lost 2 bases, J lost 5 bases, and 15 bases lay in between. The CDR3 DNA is TGTGCCAGCAGCTTACCCTGGGGGCGGGGGGAGACCCAGTACTTC. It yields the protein CASSLPWGRGETQYF.

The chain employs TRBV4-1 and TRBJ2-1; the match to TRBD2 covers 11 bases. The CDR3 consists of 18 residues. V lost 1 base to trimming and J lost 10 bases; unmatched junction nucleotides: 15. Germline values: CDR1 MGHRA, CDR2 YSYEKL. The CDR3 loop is CASSQVTSGVYKGNEQFF. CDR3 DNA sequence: TGCGCCAGCAGCCAAGTGACTAGCGGGGTATACAAGGGGAACGAGCAGTTCTTC.

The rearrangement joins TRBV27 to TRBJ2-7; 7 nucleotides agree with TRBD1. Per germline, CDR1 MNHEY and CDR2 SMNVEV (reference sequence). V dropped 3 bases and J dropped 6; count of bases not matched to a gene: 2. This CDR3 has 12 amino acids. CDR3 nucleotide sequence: TGTGCCAGCAGTTTGTCAGGGGGCGAGCAGTACTTC. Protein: CASSLSGGEQYF.

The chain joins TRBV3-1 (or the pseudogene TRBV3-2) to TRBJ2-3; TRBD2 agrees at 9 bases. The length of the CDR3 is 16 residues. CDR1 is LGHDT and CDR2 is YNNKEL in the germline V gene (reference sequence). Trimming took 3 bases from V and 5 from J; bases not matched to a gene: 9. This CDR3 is CASSHELTSGQDTQYF. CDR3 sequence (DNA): TGTGCCAGCAGCCACGAATTAACTAGCGGGCAAGATACGCAGTATTTT.

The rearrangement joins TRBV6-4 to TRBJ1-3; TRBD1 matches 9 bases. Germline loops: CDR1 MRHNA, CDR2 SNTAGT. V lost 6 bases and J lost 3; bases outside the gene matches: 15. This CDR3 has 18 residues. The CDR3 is CASRPSEDRGDGGNTIYF. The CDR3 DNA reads TGTGCCAGCAGGCCCTCGGAGGACAGGGGCGACGGTGGAAACACCATATATTTT.

DNA for the CDR3: TGTGCCAGCAGCCCATCCGGAGGGAGGGGCGAAAAACTGTTTTTT. Its protein is CASSPSGGRGEKLFF. The chain carries TRBV7-2 and TRBJ1-4; maybe TRBD1 (5 bases). This CDR3 spans 15 amino acids. The ends were cut back, 5 bases at V and 8 bases at J, with 18 bases in the middle. Germline V gene sequence: CDR1 SGHTA, CDR2 FQGNSA.

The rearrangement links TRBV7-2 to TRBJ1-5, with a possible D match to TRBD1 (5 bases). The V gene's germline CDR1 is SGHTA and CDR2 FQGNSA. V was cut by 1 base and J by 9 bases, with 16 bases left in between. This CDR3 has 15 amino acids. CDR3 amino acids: CASSLGREGNWPQHF. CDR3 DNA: TGTGCCAGCAGCTTAGGCAGGGAGGGAAATTGGCCCCAGCATTTT.

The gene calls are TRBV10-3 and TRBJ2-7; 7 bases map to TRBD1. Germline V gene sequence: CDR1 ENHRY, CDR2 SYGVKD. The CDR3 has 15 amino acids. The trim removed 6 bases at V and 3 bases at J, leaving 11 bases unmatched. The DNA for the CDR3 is TGTGCCATCAGCCCCGGGACAGAGACCAGCTACGAGCAGTACTTC. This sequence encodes CAISPGTETSYEQYF.

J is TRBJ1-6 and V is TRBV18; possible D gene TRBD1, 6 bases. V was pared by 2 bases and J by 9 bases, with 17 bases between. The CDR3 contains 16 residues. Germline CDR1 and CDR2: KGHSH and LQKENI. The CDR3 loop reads CASSPRIQGRTSPLHF. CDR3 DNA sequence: TGTGCCAGCTCACCAAGAATCCAGGGGCGGACTTCACCCCTCCACTTT. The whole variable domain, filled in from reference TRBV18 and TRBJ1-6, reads NAGVMQNPRHLVRRRGQEARLRCSPMKGHSHVYWYRQLPEEGLKFMVYLQKENIIDESGMPKERFSAEFPKEGPSILRIQQVVRGDSAAYFCASSPRIQGRTSPLHFGNGTRLTVT.

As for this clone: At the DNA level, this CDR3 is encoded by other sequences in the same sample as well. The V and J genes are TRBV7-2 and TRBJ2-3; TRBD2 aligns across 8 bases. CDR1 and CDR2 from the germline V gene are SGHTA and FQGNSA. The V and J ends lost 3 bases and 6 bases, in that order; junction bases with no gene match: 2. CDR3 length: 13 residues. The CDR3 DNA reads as TGTGCCAGCAGCTTCTCGGGGGGGGATACGCAGTATTTT. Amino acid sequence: CASSFSGGDTQYF.

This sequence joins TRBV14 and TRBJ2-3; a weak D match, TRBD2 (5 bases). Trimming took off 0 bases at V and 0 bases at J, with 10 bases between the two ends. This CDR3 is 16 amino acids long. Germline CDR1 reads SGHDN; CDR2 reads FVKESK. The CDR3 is CASSQDFSGSTDTQYF. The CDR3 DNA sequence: TGTGCCAGCAGCCAAGATTTCAGCGGTAGCACAGATACGCAGTATTTT.

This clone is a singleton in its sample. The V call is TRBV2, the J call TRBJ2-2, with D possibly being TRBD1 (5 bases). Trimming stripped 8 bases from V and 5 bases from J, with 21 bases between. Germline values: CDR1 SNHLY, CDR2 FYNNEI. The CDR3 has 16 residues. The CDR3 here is CASADHRRGSTGELFF. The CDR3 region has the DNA TGTGCCAGCGCTGATCATCGAAGGGGATCGACCGGGGAGCTGTTTTTT. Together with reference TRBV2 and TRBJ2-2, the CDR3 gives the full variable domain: EPEVTQTPSHQVTQMGQEVILRCVPISNHLYFYWYRQILGQKVEFLVSFYNNEISEKSEIFDDQFSVERPDGSNFTLKIRSTKLEDSAMYFCASADHRRGSTGELFFGEGSRLTVL.

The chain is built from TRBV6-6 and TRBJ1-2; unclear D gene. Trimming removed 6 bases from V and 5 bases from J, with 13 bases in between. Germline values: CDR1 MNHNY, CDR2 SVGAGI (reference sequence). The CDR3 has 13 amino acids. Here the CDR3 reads CASSSRALYGYTF. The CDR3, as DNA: TGTGCCAGCAGCTCACGAGCTTTATATGGCTACACCTTC.